Each of the 4 T cell receptor beta chains below was sequenced from the same sample in a study of response to subunit inactivated influenza vaccine. TCRdb re-analysed the RT-PCR reads in MiXCR, keeping a single row per CDR3 protein. Of hundreds of thousands of distinct CDR3 sequences in the sample, 10% to 15% were seen once. The specimen comprised PBMCs from blood, sampled on the day of vaccination. The receptors derive from a man between 45 and 60 years old who received an inactivated influenza vaccine.

Ten or more counts support this clonotype. The chain couples TRBV7-9 to TRBJ2-3; no clear D. Germline V gene data show CDR1 as SEHNR and CDR2 as FQNEAQ (reference sequence). Trimming removed 6 bases at V and 2 bases at J, with 9 bases between. The CDR3 is 13 residues long. CDR3 sequence reads: CASSQGSTDTQYF. In DNA form, the CDR3 reads TGTGCCAGCAGTCAAGGGTCCACAGATACGCAGTATTTT.

The chain combines TRBV29-1 with TRBJ2-2; a possible D gene is TRBD1 (5 bases). Germline assignment: CDR1 SQVTM and CDR2 ANQGSEA. This CDR3 is 13 amino acids long. Trimming shortened V by 6 bases and J by 4 bases, and 12 bases separated the two germline ends. In nucleotides, the CDR3 is TGCAGCGTCGACAGTGTTTTCACCGGGGAGCTGTTTTTT. It translates to CSVDSVFTGELFF.

This chain links TRBV30 with TRBJ1-5; D is uncertain. The CDR3 has 14 residues. Germline lookup yields CDR1 GTSNPN and CDR2 SVGIG (reference sequence). Trimming stripped 4 bases from V and 0 bases from J, with 10 bases between. The CDR3 here is CAWTVTGSNQPQHF. DNA for the CDR3: TGTGCCTGGACAGTGACTGGTAGCAATCAGCCCCAGCATTTT.

V is TRBV5-1 and J is TRBJ1-4, with D possibly matching TRBD1 (6 bases). Trimming took off 7 bases at V and 5 bases at J, with 15 bases between the two ends. Germline CDR1 is SGHRS and CDR2 is YFSETQ. The CDR3 loop spans 14 amino acids. The CDR3 DNA sequence: TGCGCCAGCGGAACAGGGCGGGGGAATGAAAAACTGTTTTTT. This translates into CASGTGRGNEKLFF.